The entry below describes one TCR beta chain. Its binding antigen is unknown. Per-base quality was not reported, and no clone a single base away is much larger than it. The cohort was made up of about 670 healthy bone marrow donors. Cohort members were all nominally healthy when sampled, although unrecorded immune exposures were likely present. The donor tested CMV seronegative, placing the donor among the roughly 400 seronegative members of the cohort. Each donor provided a peripheral blood sample, and peripheral blood mononuclear cells were used for TCR beta sequencing. The Qiagen DNeasy Blood Extraction Kit was used to extract genomic DNA from the blood cell samples. The source of the sample is a study of cytomegalovirus exposure and HLA in healthy donors (dated by TCRdb to 2015 to 2018). Describing the broader study: An earlier analysis of around 600 of the donors reported 250 to 300 Gb of sequence data and 120 million or so unique TCR beta sequences from roughly 180 million T cells. Rather than drawing on any new phenotypic data, the later analysis identified candidate immune exposures from TCR beta sequences and the way those sequences occurred across donors. On average, about 200,000 unique TCR beta nucleotide sequences were sequenced per donor among about 400 genotyped donors of the cohort, with 15% to 20% of those sequences being non-productive. Of the 398 genotyped donors, approximately 80% were placed in the genetic ancestry cluster associated with self-reported Caucasian donors. A later genetic analysis used genome-wide SNP genotypes for about three fifths of the roughly 700 donors, treating that subset as a discovery cohort. Along with the approximately 700-subject first cohort, a separate validation cohort of around 120 different subjects was used. Roughly five DR-DQ haplotypes were handled as single units for association and clustering, since linkage in the cohort was strong. The study profiled the T cell repertoires of 500 to 800 subjects by immunosequencing and related them to cytomegalovirus serostatus. Class I and class II HLA loci were covered by the typing at four-digit resolution. Alongside the repertoire data, information on donor age, sex, ethnicity and CMV serostatus was compiled. An early release that covered about 600 HLA-typed donors contained around 300 gigabases of sequencing data and approximately 85 million unique TCR sequences. To study patterns of TCR occurrence, a later analysis re-analyzed previously published TCR beta repertoires from 650 to 750 donors and added high-resolution HLA genotyping. Typing coverage varied by locus: roughly 629-640 donors for A, B, C, DRB1 and DQB1; some 520 for DQA1; 600 to 610 for DPA1; about 450 for DPB1. An earlier analysis of fewer than 750 of the donors used high-throughput TCR beta sequencing to judge whether each TCR beta V gene segment behaved as functional or pseudogenic. All discovery cohort repertoires had been generated using a single sequencing platform. To predict cytomegalovirus infection status, the study combined high-throughput TCR immunosequencing, statistical association of individual TCRs with disease status, and machine learning. The study aimed to test whether signatures of past pathogen exposure could be identified by cataloging public T cell receptors. The full study reports these points: A later analysis reported that several top co-occurrence clusters appeared linked to parvovirus B19, influenza, CMV and Epstein-Barr virus. V-gene and J-gene trimming of TCR beta chains was associated with a missense DCLRE1C variant in a later genetic analysis, and the association was replicated in an independent cohort. The earlier analysis of some 560 of the donors excluded roughly 16 rarely observed V segments, including chromosome 9 orphons, because counts were too low. In vitro tests confirmed that three of the cytomegalovirus-associated TCR beta chains recognize cytomegalovirus antigens. Specific HLA alleles were associated with roughly 17,000 TCR beta sequences at a false discovery rate of 0.05 in a later analysis. The study gave a list of more than 150 TCR beta chains associated with cytomegalovirus. For the cohort, immune exposure information was limited to CMV serostatus. A later analysis found that TCR association rates varied across HLA loci, with DRB1 alleles showing the most associated TCRs and HLA-C alleles the fewest. In a later genetic analysis, fewer N-insertions in productive TCRs were reported among donors in an Asian-associated ancestry cluster than the 666-donor mean. In an earlier analysis of about 600 of the donors, most TCR beta V segments appeared in productive rearrangements about 90% or about 30% of the time, broadly matching IMGT annotations. Some IMGT-functional V segments, including TRBV6-2 and TRBV6-3, could not be distinguished by the 87-base-pair reads and were therefore excluded. According to the authors, the approach could potentially be generalized to other disease states and immunological phenotypes. HLA typing was unavailable for some donors at each locus, so association tests used only the typed subset. The sequencing pipeline was judged likely to have produced a cluster of highly shared sequence variants as a technical artifact. Across donors, most TCR sequences were observed very rarely, whereas some public TCRs were present in many individuals. In a later analysis, most CMV-associated TCR beta chains were found to appear HLA-restricted, with HLA associations seemingly driven largely by CMV exposure. Compared with equally common non-associated chains, HLA-associated TCR beta chains in a later analysis were more clonally expanded and had lower generation probabilities. Linkage disequilibrium might explain the correlated functional status among segregating V segments, but an unknown experimental factor could not be excluded. When HLA alleles, especially DR and DQ, strongly co-occurred, TCR associations were difficult to assign to individual alleles. The classifier was reported to diagnose cytomegalovirus status with high specificity and sensitivity in both the original and validation cohorts. Roughly uniform sequencing depth across donors was assumed in presence/absence analyses, although this assumption may not hold. This cohort had only TCR beta chains sequenced, and the lack of alpha or paired-chain data limited which features could be detected. A further reported finding was that TCR beta sequences accurately predicted the HLA-A and HLA-B alleles for most subjects in the first cohort.

V loses 0 bases at its end and J loses 8 bases; junction bases beyond the gene matches: 8. Inclusive of the bounding cysteine and phenylalanine, the CDR3 is 16 residues long. Only the CDR3 region is kept as DNA, spanning 48 bases read in frame from base 1. CDR1 and CDR2, looked up from the germline V gene, are MGHRA and YSYEKL. The method was the immunoSEQ multiplex PCR assay. For the multiplex PCR, a mixture combining 60 forward primers for TCR Vbeta segments and 13 reverse primers for TCR Jbeta segments was used. The CDR3 region of rearranged TCR beta genes was amplified from genomic DNA by a multiplex PCR assay. The amplified TCR beta libraries were sequenced on the Illumina HiSeq System as 87-base-pair reads. The original pipeline was this. A later analysis counted 65 million to 90 million unique TCR beta chains across the 640 or so repertoires, and roughly 10 million of these chains were shared by at least two donors. To remove PCR and sequencing errors, raw reads were error-corrected and collapsed into unique sequences using a nearest-neighbor algorithm that merged closely related sequences. CDR3 sequences were aligned to IMGT reference sequences to assign V, D and J gene segments. For a sequence to be retained, a match of at least six nucleotides to both a V gene segment and a J gene segment was required. Rearrangements were called productive when the CDR3 lacked stop codons and stayed in frame with V and J; all others were non-productive. CDR3 was defined by IMGT convention, running from the second conserved V-encoded cysteine to the conserved J-encoded phenylalanine. The earlier analysis of roughly 590 of the donors excluded any sequence lacking an unambiguous match to a single V gene segment. In an earlier analysis of 587 of the donors, a V segment was called functional when productive rearrangements were above 56.7%, and segregating when the standard deviation between donors exceeded 5%. A statistical classification framework was built for diagnosing cytomegalovirus status from the catalog of TCR beta chain sequences. A later analysis assigned V and J genes by comparing TCR nucleotide sequences with IMGT/GENE-DB human TR gene sequences. A later analysis assigned CDR3 sequences and most-parsimonious VDJ recombination scenarios with the TCRdist pipeline. In a later analysis, each TCR beta chain was defined by its CDR3 amino acid sequence together with its V-gene family, and reads lacking a unique V-gene family were excluded. In a later analysis, fewer than 650 highly shared, low-generation-probability nucleotide sequences were removed to address suspected cross-contamination and a sequencing artifact. For each public chain, a later analysis derived a clonal expansion index from normalized ranks of inferred template counts within each repertoire. Generation probabilities in a later analysis came from a VDJ recombination model fitted to out-of-frame rearrangements, and those results were checked against IGoR. In a later analysis, hypergeometric tests were used to score TCR-TCR, TCR-HLA and TCR-CMV co-occurrence, with a repertoire-size bias correction applied to TCR pairs. False discovery rates were estimated in a later analysis by permuting HLA or CMV assignments 20 times. In a later analysis, co-occurring TCRs were grouped using DBSCAN, and TCRdist sequence similarity was added for clustering within HLA-allele-positive subsets. For co-occurrence clustering, repertoires with fewer than 30,000 or more than 120,000 public chains were excluded, along with 5 or 6 repertoires with anomalous nucleotide sharing. The clones in this table, taken by TCRdb from immuneACCESS, are in-frame only. Not every clone is retained; where verified, under half of the shortfall comes from an unresolved V gene, and the cause of the rest is unknown. V and J calls and clone size are as listed in that table; D and trimming were resolved from the DNA. The table for this sample lists under 200,000 clones; about 71% of them were counted only once. The top ten clonotypes cover about 1.3% of the sample.

Material for sequencing was PBMCs. This sequence uses TRBV4-1 and TRBJ2-1, with 9 bases matching TRBD2. This receptor was taken from a man in his fifties or sixties in good health and CMV-seronegative. The CDR3 in this case is CASSQDRAGGPYEQFF. DNA sequence: TGCGCCAGCAGCCAAGATAGGGCGGGGGGGCCCTATGAGCAGTTCTTC.